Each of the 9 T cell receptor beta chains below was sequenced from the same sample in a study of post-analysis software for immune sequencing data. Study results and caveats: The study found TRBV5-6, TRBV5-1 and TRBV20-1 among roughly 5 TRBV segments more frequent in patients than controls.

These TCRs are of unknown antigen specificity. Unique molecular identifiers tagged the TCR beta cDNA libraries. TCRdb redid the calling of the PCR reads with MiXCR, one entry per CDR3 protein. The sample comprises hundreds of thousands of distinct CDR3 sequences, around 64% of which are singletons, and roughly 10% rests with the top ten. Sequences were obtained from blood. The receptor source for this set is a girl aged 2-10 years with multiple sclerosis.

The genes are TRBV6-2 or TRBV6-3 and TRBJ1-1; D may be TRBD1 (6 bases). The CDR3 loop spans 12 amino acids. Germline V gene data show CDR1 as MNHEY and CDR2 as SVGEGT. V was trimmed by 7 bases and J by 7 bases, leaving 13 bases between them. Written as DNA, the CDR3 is TGTGCCAGCAATAGCGGGACACGTGAAGCTTTCTTT. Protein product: CASNSGTREAFF.

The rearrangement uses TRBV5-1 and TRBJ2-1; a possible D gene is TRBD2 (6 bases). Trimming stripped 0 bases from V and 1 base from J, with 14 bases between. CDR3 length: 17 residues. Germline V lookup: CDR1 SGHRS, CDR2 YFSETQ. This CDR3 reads CASSLAGSGPSYNEQFF. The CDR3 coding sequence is TGCGCCAGCAGCTTGGCGGGTAGCGGTCCGTCCTACAATGAGCAGTTCTTC. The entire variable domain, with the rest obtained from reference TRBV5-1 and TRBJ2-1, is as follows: KAGVTQTPRYLIKTRGQQVTLSCSPISGHRSVSWYQQTPGQGLQFLFEYFSETQRNKGNFPGRFSGRQFSNSRSEMNVSTLELGDSALYLCASSLAGSGPSYNEQFFGPGTRLTVL.

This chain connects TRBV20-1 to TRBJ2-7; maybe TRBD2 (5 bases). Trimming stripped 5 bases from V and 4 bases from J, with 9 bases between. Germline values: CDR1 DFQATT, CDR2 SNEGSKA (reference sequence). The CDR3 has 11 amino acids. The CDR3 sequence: CSAGRGYEQYF. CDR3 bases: TGCAGTGCTGGCCGCGGGTACGAGCAGTACTTC.

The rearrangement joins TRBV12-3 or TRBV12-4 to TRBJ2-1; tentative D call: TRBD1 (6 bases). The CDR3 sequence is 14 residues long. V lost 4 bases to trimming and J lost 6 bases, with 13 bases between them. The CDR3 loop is CASSSGTPTNEQFF. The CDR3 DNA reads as TGTGCCAGCAGTTCCGGGACACCTACCAATGAGCAGTTCTTC.

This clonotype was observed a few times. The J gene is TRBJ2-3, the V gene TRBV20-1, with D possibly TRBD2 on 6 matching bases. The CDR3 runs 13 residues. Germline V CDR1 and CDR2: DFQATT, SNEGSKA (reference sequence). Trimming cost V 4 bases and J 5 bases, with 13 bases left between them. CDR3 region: CSAKRLDLDTQYF. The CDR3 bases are TGCAGTGCTAAACGACTAGATCTAGATACGCAGTATTTT.

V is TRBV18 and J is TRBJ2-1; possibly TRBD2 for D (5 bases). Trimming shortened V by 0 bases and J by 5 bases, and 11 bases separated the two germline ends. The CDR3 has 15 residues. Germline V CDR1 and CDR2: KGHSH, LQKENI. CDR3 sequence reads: CASSPPGEGNNEQFF. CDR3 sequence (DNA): TGTGCCAGCTCACCACCGGGAGAAGGGAACAATGAGCAGTTCTTC.

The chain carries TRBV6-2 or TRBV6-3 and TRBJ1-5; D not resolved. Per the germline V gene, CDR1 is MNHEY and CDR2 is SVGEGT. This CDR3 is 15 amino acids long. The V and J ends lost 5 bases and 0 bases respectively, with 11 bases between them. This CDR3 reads CASSLDGISNQPQHF. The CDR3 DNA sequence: TGTGCCAGCAGTCTCGACGGAATTAGCAATCAGCCCCAGCATTTT.

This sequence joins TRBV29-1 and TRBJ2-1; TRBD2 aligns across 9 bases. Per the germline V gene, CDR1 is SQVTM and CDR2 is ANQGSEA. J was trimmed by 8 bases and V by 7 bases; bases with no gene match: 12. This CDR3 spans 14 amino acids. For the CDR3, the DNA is TGCAGCGGGTTAGCGGGAGCGCTCTGGGATGAGCAGTTCTTC. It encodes CSGLAGALWDEQFF.

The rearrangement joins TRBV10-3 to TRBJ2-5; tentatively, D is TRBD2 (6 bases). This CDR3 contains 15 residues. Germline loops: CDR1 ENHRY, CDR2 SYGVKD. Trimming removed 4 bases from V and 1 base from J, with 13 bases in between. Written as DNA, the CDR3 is TGTGCCATCAGTGGGGGCGGGAAGGCCCAAGAGACCCAGTACTTC. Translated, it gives CAISGGGKAQETQYF.